This entry concerns a single T cell receptor beta chain. The antigen is undetermined. The CDR3 extends over 15 amino acids. V trimming: 3 bases; J trimming: 4 bases; junction bases outside the gene matches: 6. Germline CDR1 is KGHSH and CDR2 is LQKENI. PCR amplification relied on 60 Vbeta primers (plus 13 Jbeta primers). Data came from immunoSEQ multiplex PCR; TCRdb stores just in-frame clones and leaves some out. The listing contains tens of thousands of clones. This entry is derived from a study of cytomegalovirus exposure and HLA in healthy donors. Study background: The Caucasian-associated ancestry cluster contained more than 75% of the 300 to 450 genotyped donors.

Findings of the study overall: The authors listed 164 TCR beta chains as cytomegalovirus-associated.

Input material: PBMCs. This chain connects TRBV18 to TRBJ2-1, with 7 nucleotides matching TRBD1. This TCR was recovered from a woman in her sixties in good health and CMV-seronegative. CDR3 nucleotides: TGTGCCAGCTCACCTGGGGCAGGGGGTTACAATGAGCAGTTCTTC. Its protein is CASSPGAGGYNEQFF.